Listed below are T cell receptor beta chains from one sample, sequenced in a study of blood T cell repertoires in COVID-19. Libraries were prepared by immunoSEQ multiplex PCR; TCRdb keeps only in-frame clonotypes and omits some of them. This table has roughly 200,000 clones, approximately 78% appearing once. The sample was peripheral blood. These receptor sequences come from a woman of 80 years or more with active or convalescent COVID-19. CDR3s include the opening cysteine and the closing phenylalanine or tryptophan. The order of the fields is J gene, D gene, clone size, V gene, CDR3 DNA, CDR3 protein. The D gene is left open where the match is weak. Rows give clone size only sometimes, using once, few, many, or a class for an expanded clone.

J gene: TRBJ1-5; D gene: NA; clone size: few; V gene: TRBV7-9; CDR3 DNA: TGTGCCAGCAGCTCCAATTTTCCCTCAGGGTCGGGCAATCAGCCCCAGCATTTT; CDR3 protein: CASSSNFPSGSGNQPQHF
J gene: TRBJ2-5; D gene: TRBD2; clone size: NA; V gene: TRBV2; CDR3 DNA: TGTGCCAGCACCCCCGGGGGGCTAGCGGGGGTCAGCGAGACCCAGTACTTC; CDR3 protein: CASTPGGLAGVSETQYF
J gene: TRBJ1-1; D gene: NA; clone size: once; V gene: TRBV7-3; CDR3 DNA: TGTGCCAGCAGCTACGACGGACTAGGGGGCACTGAAGCTTTCTTT; CDR3 protein: CASSYDGLGGTEAFF
J gene: TRBJ1-4; D gene: NA; clone size: NA; V gene: TRBV27; CDR3 DNA: TGTGCCAGCAGTTTATCTATGTCCGCAGGACAGATCAATGAAAAACTGTTTTTT; CDR3 protein: CASSLSMSAGQINEKLFF
J gene: TRBJ2-1; D gene: TRBD1; clone size: NA; V gene: TRBV5-1; CDR3 DNA: TGCGCCAGCAGCTTGCAACAGGGGAACTACAATGAGCAGTTCTTC; CDR3 protein: CASSLQQGNYNEQFF
J gene: TRBJ2-7; D gene: NA; clone size: once; V gene: TRBV6-5; CDR3 DNA: TGTGCCAGCGAGGATCCCTACGAGCAGTACTTC; CDR3 protein: CASEDPYEQYF
J gene: TRBJ2-3; D gene: TRBD1; clone size: NA; V gene: TRBV5-1; CDR3 DNA: TGCGCCAGCGGAACGGGACAGGGGCTCACAGATACGCAGTATTTT; CDR3 protein: CASGTGQGLTDTQYF
J gene: TRBJ1-5; D gene: NA; clone size: NA; V gene: TRBV10-3; CDR3 DNA: TGTGCCATCAGTGAGTCGCAGCTGGGGGGTCCCCAGCATTTT; CDR3 protein: CAISESQLGGPQHF
J gene: TRBJ2-5; D gene: TRBD1; clone size: NA; V gene: TRBV18; CDR3 DNA: TGTGCCAGCTCACCGGACAGGGGACAAGAGACCCAGTACTTC; CDR3 protein: CASSPDRGQETQYF
J gene: TRBJ2-2; D gene: NA; clone size: NA; V gene: TRBV7-3; CDR3 DNA: TGTGCCAGCAGCCTGGACAGTCACACCGGGGAGCTGTTTTTT; CDR3 protein: CASSLDSHTGELFF
J gene: TRBJ1-1; D gene: TRBD1; clone size: once; V gene: TRBV5-4; CDR3 DNA: TGTGCCAGCAGCTTGGGGCCAGGGACAGTTGCCGAAGCTTTCTTT; CDR3 protein: CASSLGPGTVAEAFF
J gene: TRBJ1-1; D gene: TRBD1; clone size: NA; V gene: TRBV10-1; CDR3 DNA: TGCGCCAGCAGTCTCTCCACCCTTTCCCGGGGACAGCACACTGAAGCTTTCTTT; CDR3 protein: CASSLSTLSRGQHTEAFF
J gene: TRBJ1-6; D gene: NA; clone size: few; V gene: TRBV27; CDR3 DNA: TGTGCCAGCAGTCCCCCCAGGGTAAATTCACCCCTCCACTTT; CDR3 protein: CASSPPRVNSPLHF
J gene: TRBJ2-7; D gene: TRBD1; clone size: NA; V gene: TRBV10-3; CDR3 DNA: TGTGCCATCAGAGGGACAGGGACAGATTACGAGCAGTACTTC; CDR3 protein: CAIRGTGTDYEQYF
J gene: TRBJ2-5; D gene: TRBD1; clone size: many; V gene: TRBV4-1; CDR3 DNA: TGCGCCAGCAGCCAAAATGATGGTTACAGGGGCGAGACCCAGTACTTC; CDR3 protein: CASSQNDGYRGETQYF
J gene: TRBJ1-2; D gene: NA; clone size: few; V gene: TRBV28; CDR3 DNA: TGTGCCAGCAGTCTTGGGCAGCAGATCTATGGCTACACCTTC; CDR3 protein: CASSLGQQIYGYTF
J gene: TRBJ2-7; D gene: NA; clone size: NA; V gene: TRBV28; CDR3 DNA: TGTGCCAGCAGTTTAAGGTACAGTCACCCTTTGGCCTACGAGCAGTACTTC; CDR3 protein: CASSLRYSHPLAYEQYF
J gene: TRBJ1-1; D gene: NA; clone size: NA; V gene: TRBV9; CDR3 DNA: TGTGCCAGCAGCGTAGACATGAACACTGAAGCTTTCTTT; CDR3 protein: CASSVDMNTEAFF
J gene: TRBJ2-2; D gene: TRBD1; clone size: NA; V gene: TRBV18; CDR3 DNA: TGTGCCAGTTCTGAGGGACAGGGCAACACCGGGGAGCTGTTTTTT; CDR3 protein: CASSEGQGNTGELFF
J gene: TRBJ2-7; D gene: NA; clone size: NA; V gene: TRBV4-1; CDR3 DNA: TGCGCCAGCAGCCAAGAACAGGGTCGCTACGAGCAGTACTTC; CDR3 protein: CASSQEQGRYEQYF
J gene: TRBJ1-2; D gene: NA; clone size: NA; V gene: TRBV28; CDR3 DNA: TGTGCCAGCAGCTTAATCCCTCGGAAGGGAGACTATGGCTACACCTTC; CDR3 protein: CASSLIPRKGDYGYTF
J gene: TRBJ2-2; D gene: NA; clone size: NA; V gene: TRBV13; CDR3 DNA: TGTGCCAGGATAGACAGGAGCACCGGGGAGCTGTTTTTT; CDR3 protein: CARIDRSTGELFF
J gene: TRBJ1-4; D gene: TRBD1; clone size: NA; V gene: TRBV28; CDR3 DNA: TGTGCCAGCAGTTTTTCGGGACAGGGTGAAAAACTGTTTTTT; CDR3 protein: CASSFSGQGEKLFF
J gene: TRBJ2-3; D gene: TRBD1; clone size: NA; V gene: TRBV5-1; CDR3 DNA: TGCGCCAGCAGCATCCTCGGGACAGCCTCCACAGATACGCAGTATTTT; CDR3 protein: CASSILGTASTDTQYF
J gene: TRBJ1-3; D gene: NA; clone size: NA; V gene: TRBV18; CDR3 DNA: TGTGCCAGCTCACCGGGAGGGTGGAGCTCTGGAAACACCATATATTTT; CDR3 protein: CASSPGGWSSGNTIYF
J gene: TRBJ1-2; D gene: TRBD1; clone size: NA; V gene: TRBV6-5; CDR3 DNA: TGTGCCAGCAGTTACATACAGGGGTCAGGCTACACCTTC; CDR3 protein: CASSYIQGSGYTF
J gene: TRBJ2-3; D gene: NA; clone size: NA; V gene: TRBV4-3; CDR3 DNA: TGCGCCAGCAGCCAAGACCCAGGGGCAAGGGCAGATACGCAGTATTTT; CDR3 protein: CASSQDPGARADTQYF
J gene: TRBJ2-1; D gene: TRBD2; clone size: NA; V gene: TRBV6-5; CDR3 DNA: TGTGCCAGCAAAACGGGACTAGCTGACAATGAGCAGTTCTTC; CDR3 protein: CASKTGLADNEQFF
J gene: TRBJ2-5; D gene: TRBD2; clone size: NA; V gene: TRBV4-2; CDR3 DNA: TGTGCCAGCAGCCCCGGGACTAGCGGGGGGGTAAGGGAGACCCAGTACTTC; CDR3 protein: CASSPGTSGGVRETQYF
J gene: TRBJ1-1; D gene: TRBD1; clone size: many; V gene: TRBV5-6; CDR3 DNA: TGTGCCAGCAGCTTGGAGAGGGGGCGAATGGACACTGAAGCTTTCTTT; CDR3 protein: CASSLERGRMDTEAFF
J gene: TRBJ2-3; D gene: TRBD2; clone size: NA; V gene: TRBV7-2; CDR3 DNA: TGTGCCAGCAGCTTGAGGGCGGGGGGTTATAGCACAGATACGCAGTATTTT; CDR3 protein: CASSLRAGGYSTDTQYF
J gene: TRBJ2-7; D gene: NA; clone size: NA; V gene: TRBV5-8; CDR3 DNA: TGTGCCAGCAGCCGACGACCGGACAGAGGTCTCCTCTACGAGCAGTACTTC; CDR3 protein: CASSRRPDRGLLYEQYF
J gene: TRBJ2-4; D gene: NA; clone size: NA; V gene: TRBV6-1; CDR3 DNA: TGTGCCAGCAGTGAAGCGCTTCCGGCACCATCAGATCGGGTGGCCAAAAACATTCAGTACTTC; CDR3 protein: CASSEALPAPSDRVAKNIQYF
J gene: TRBJ2-7; D gene: TRBD1; clone size: few; V gene: TRBV28; CDR3 DNA: TGTGCCAGCACCTCGGGACAGACATACGAGCAGTACTTC; CDR3 protein: CASTSGQTYEQYF
J gene: TRBJ1-2; D gene: TRBD1; clone size: NA; V gene: TRBV19; CDR3 DNA: TGTGCCAGTAGCGACAGGGGGGTTTTTGGCTACACCTTC; CDR3 protein: CASSDRGVFGYTF
J gene: TRBJ2-2; D gene: NA; clone size: NA; V gene: TRBV7-9; CDR3 DNA: TGTGCCAGCAGCTTAACTGATATCTGGGAGCTGTTTTTT; CDR3 protein: CASSLTDIWELFF
J gene: TRBJ1-3; D gene: NA; clone size: NA; V gene: TRBV30; CDR3 DNA: TGTGCCCTGGAGGGGCGGTTGGCCCCCTCTGGAAACACCATATATTTT; CDR3 protein: CALEGRLAPSGNTIYF
J gene: TRBJ1-3; D gene: TRBD1; clone size: NA; V gene: TRBV27; CDR3 DNA: TGTGCCAGCAGTCTGACAGGGGGCTCTGGAAACACCATATATTTT; CDR3 protein: CASSLTGGSGNTIYF